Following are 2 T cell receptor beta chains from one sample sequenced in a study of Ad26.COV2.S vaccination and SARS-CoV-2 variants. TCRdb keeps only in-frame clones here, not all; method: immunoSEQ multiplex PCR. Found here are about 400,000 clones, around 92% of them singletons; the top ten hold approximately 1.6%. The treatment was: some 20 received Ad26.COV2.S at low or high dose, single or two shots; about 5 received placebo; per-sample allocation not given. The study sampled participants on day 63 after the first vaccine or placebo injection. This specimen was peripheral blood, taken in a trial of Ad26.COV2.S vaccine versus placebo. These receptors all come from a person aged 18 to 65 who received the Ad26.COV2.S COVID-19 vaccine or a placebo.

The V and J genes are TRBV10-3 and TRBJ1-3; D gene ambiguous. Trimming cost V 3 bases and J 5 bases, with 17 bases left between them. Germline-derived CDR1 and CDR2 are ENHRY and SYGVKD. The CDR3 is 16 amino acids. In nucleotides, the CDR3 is TGTGCCATCAGTGAAGGTGGCAGATCTCTCCGAAACACCATATATTTT. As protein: CAISEGGRSLRNTIYF.

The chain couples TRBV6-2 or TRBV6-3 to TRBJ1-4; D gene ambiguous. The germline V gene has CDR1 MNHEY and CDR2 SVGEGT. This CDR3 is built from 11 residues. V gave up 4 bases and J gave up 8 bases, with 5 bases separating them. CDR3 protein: CASSLGEKLFF. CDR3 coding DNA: TGTGCCAGCAGTTTAGGAGAAAAACTGTTTTTT.